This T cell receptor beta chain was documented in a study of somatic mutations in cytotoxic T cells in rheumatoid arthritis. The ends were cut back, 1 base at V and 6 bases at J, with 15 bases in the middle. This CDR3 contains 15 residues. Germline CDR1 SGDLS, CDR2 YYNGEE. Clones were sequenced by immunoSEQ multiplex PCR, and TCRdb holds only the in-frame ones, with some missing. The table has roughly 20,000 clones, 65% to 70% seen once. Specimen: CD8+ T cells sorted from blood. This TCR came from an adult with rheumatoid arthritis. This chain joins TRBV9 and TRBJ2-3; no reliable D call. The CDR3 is CASSVSSRMADTQYF. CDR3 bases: TGTGCCAGCAGCGTATCCTCTAGGATGGCGGATACGCAGTATTTT. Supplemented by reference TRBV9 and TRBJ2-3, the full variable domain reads DSGVTQTPKHLITATGQRVTLRCSPRSGDLSVYWYQQSLDQGLQFLIQYYNGEERAKGNILERFSAQQFPDLHSELNLSSLELGDSALYFCASSVSSRMADTQYFGPGTRLTVL.